Each of the 14 T cell receptor beta chains below was sequenced from the same sample in a study of OX40 agonist ivuxolimab in advanced cancers. Generated by immunoSEQ multiplex PCR, the TCRdb table keeps only in-frame clones and is missing some. The table has about 150,000 clones, 85% to 95% seen once. This specimen was CD4+ or CD8+ T cells sorted from blood, taken in a trial of the OX40 agonist ivuxolimab. Receptors originate from an adult with an advanced solid tumor such as melanoma, head and neck, liver or kidney cancer.

The chain uses TRBV5-1 and TRBJ1-3; the D gene is possibly TRBD1 (5 bases). Germline loops: CDR1 SGHRS, CDR2 YFSETQ. Deletions cut 7 bases from V and 0 bases from J, with 17 bases between. The CDR3 loop spans 16 amino acids. DNA of the CDR3: TGCGCCAGCTCCTCTCAAGGGGCGGCCTCTGGAAACACCATATATTTT. It yields the protein CASSSQGAASGNTIYF.

The chain has TRBV6-5 and TRBJ1-5; possible D gene TRBD1, 5 bases. Germline CDR1 and CDR2: MNHEY and SVGAGI. Between the trimmed V and J ends, which lost 4 bases and 2 bases, there was a span of 12 bases. The CDR3 spans 15 residues. For the CDR3, the DNA is TGTGCCAGCAGTTCGCGGGGGGAAGGCAATCAGCCCCAGCATTTT. Its translation is CASSSRGEGNQPQHF.

The genes are TRBV7-2 and TRBJ2-5; D tentatively fits TRBD1 or TRBD2 (5 bases each). Germline V gene lookup returns CDR1 SGHTA and CDR2 FQGNSA. V gave up 4 bases and J gave up 5 bases, with 8 bases separating them. There are 12 residues in the CDR3. DNA of the CDR3: TGTGCCAGCAGCTCGTGGGGGGAGACCCAGTACTTC. This gives the protein CASSSWGETQYF.

The chain joins TRBV9 to TRBJ1-2; D is uncertain. The V and J ends lost 1 base and 8 bases respectively, with 12 bases between them. The CDR3 is made up of 13 amino acids. Germline V gene data show CDR1 as SGDLS and CDR2 as YYNGEE. The CDR3 DNA reads as TGTGCCAGCAGCGTACGACCGGAGGACGGCTACACCTTC. Translation gives CASSVRPEDGYTF.

This clone was seen once. This chain links TRBV9 with TRBJ1-3; 10 nucleotides align to TRBD1. V lost 4 bases, J lost 6 bases, and 10 bases stayed unmatched. CDR1 and CDR2 from the germline V gene are SGDLS and YYNGEE. This CDR3 is built from 16 residues. The CDR3 spells CASSSGGQGILNTIYF. DNA of the CDR3: TGTGCCAGCAGCTCTGGGGGACAGGGGATCTTAAACACCATATATTTT. Full variable domain (remainder filled in from reference TRBV9 and TRBJ1-3): DSGVTQTPKHLITATGQRVTLRCSPRSGDLSVYWYQQSLDQGLQFLIQYYNGEERAKGNILERFSAQQFPDLHSELNLSSLELGDSALYFCASSSGGQGILNTIYFGEGSWLTVV.

J is TRBJ1-1 and V is TRBV7-8, with a tentative D call TRBD1 (6 bases). The CDR3 consists of 15 residues. Germline V gives CDR1 SGHVS, CDR2 FQNEAQ. V was pared by 2 bases and J by 4 bases, with 14 bases between. CDR3 in amino acids: CASSLPPGALTEAFF. The CDR3 DNA reads TGTGCCAGCAGCTTACCCCCAGGGGCCCTCACTGAAGCTTTCTTT.

This sequence joins TRBV7-8 and TRBJ2-1; D is perhaps TRBD2 (5 bases). The V gene's germline CDR1 is SGHVS and CDR2 FQNEAQ. The V and J ends lost 4 bases and 1 base respectively, with 8 bases between them. The CDR3 has 14 amino acids. This CDR3 is CASSYRESYNEQFF. The DNA for the CDR3 is TGTGCCAGCAGCTATAGGGAGTCCTACAATGAGCAGTTCTTC. The full variable domain, completed using reference TRBV7-8 and TRBJ2-1, is GAGVSQSPRYKVAKRGQDVALRCDPISGHVSLFWYQQALGQGPEFLTYFQNEAQLDKSGLPSDRFFAERPEGSVSTLKIQRTQQEDSAVYLCASSYRESYNEQFFGPGTRLTVL.

The J gene is TRBJ2-5, the V gene TRBV18; either TRBD1 or TRBD2 may fit D (6 bases each). The CDR3 runs to 15 residues. From germline, CDR1 is KGHSH and CDR2 LQKENI. Trimming removed 0 bases at V and 4 bases at J, with 12 bases between. This CDR3 reads CASSPPLGGGETQYF. The CDR3 nucleotides are TGTGCCAGCTCACCACCGTTAGGGGGAGGAGAGACCCAGTACTTC.

The V and J genes are TRBV29-1 and TRBJ1-1; D is uncertain. Germline V gene sequence: CDR1 SQVTM, CDR2 ANQGSEA. The CDR3 has 14 residues. V was shortened by 2 bases and J by 0 bases, with 10 bases between the two germline ends. CDR3 sequence (DNA): TGCAGCGTTGAATCGAGGAGTTTGAACACTGAAGCTTTCTTT. Its translation is CSVESRSLNTEAFF.

The rearrangement joins TRBV5-1 to TRBJ2-1; the match to TRBD2 covers 15 bases. The V gene end was trimmed by 3 bases and the J gene end by 0 bases; junction bases not matched to a gene: 10. The V gene's germline CDR1 is SGHRS and CDR2 YFSETQ. The CDR3 is made up of 20 amino acids. This chain's CDR3 is CASSSVGGLAGGSSYNEQFF. CDR3 nucleotides: TGCGCCAGCAGCTCCGTGGGAGGACTAGCGGGAGGGAGCTCCTACAATGAGCAGTTCTTC.

A few counts support this clone. The genes are TRBV11-2 and TRBJ1-1, with no clear D. The CDR3 contains 16 residues. V gave up 5 bases and J gave up 2 bases, with 18 bases separating them. Germline lookup yields CDR1 SGHAT and CDR2 FQNNGV. CDR3 DNA: TGTGCCAGCAGCCTACGGTTTGGGCAGGTCAACACTGAAGCTTTCTTT. Its protein product is CASSLRFGQVNTEAFF.

J is TRBJ1-1 and V is TRBV5-4; D gene unclear. Trimming left V 0 bases short and J 6 bases short, with 15 bases between. The V gene's germline CDR1 is SGHNT and CDR2 YYREEE (reference sequence). The CDR3 is 15 residues long. The DNA of the CDR3 is TGTGCCAGCAGCTTGGAAGGGTCTCGGCACGCTGAAGCTTTCTTT. Its protein is CASSLEGSRHAEAFF.

The chain joins TRBV15 to TRBJ1-4; unclear D gene. The CDR3 has 16 amino acids. Germline lookup yields CDR1 LNHNV and CDR2 YYDKDF (reference sequence). V was cut by 3 bases and J by 0 bases, with 11 bases left in between. DNA of the CDR3: TGTGCCACCAGCAGTGATTTGGCAGCAACTAATGAAAAACTGTTTTTT. The encoded protein is CATSSDLAATNEKLFF. The full variable domain, completed using reference TRBV15 and TRBJ1-4, is DAMVIQNPRYQVTQFGKPVTLSCSQTLNHNVMYWYQQKSSQAPKLLFHYYDKDFNNEADTPDNFQSRRPNTSFCFLDIRSPGLGDTAMYLCATSSDLAATNEKLFFGSGTQLSVL.

This chain uses TRBV21-1 with TRBJ1-1; TRBD1, the table's D call, was not compared with the DNA. TRBV21-1 is a pseudogene segment. The CDR3 spans 18 residues. The CDR3 loop is CASRIRWSRGRPDTEAFF. In nucleotides, the CDR3 is TGTGCCAGCAGAATACGGTGGTCGAGGGGGCGCCCCGACACTGAAGCTTTCTTT.